The 30 T cell receptor beta chains presented below share a single source sample, sequenced in a study of control samples from healthy donors and cancer patients. Some clones are missing from TCRdb's copy, which holds only in-frame ones; the method was immunoSEQ multiplex PCR. The repertoire consists of just under 100,000 clones, with 85% to 95% occurring once and the leading ten covering more than 7%. Sequenced material: blood. The source of these receptors is a man younger than 35 in good health.

The chain carries TRBV7-8 and TRBJ1-5, with 10 bases fitting TRBD1. With 0 bases clipped from V and 7 bases from J, the junction kept 3 bases outside the gene matches. The CDR3 spans 15 residues. Germline lookup yields CDR1 SGHVS and CDR2 FQNEAQ. The CDR3 region is CASSLAGQGTQPQHF. In DNA, the CDR3 is TGTGCCAGCAGCTTAGCGGGACAGGGGACCCAGCCCCAGCATTTT.

The V gene is TRBV11-2, the J gene TRBJ2-3; maybe TRBD1 (5 bases). There are 14 residues in the CDR3. Germline loops: CDR1 SGHAT, CDR2 FQNNGV. Trimming shortened V by 5 bases and J by 5 bases, and 14 bases separated the two germline ends. The CDR3 here is CASSLARAVDTQYF. DNA of the CDR3: TGTGCCAGCAGCCTTGCCAGGGCTGTAGATACGCAGTATTTT.

The chain combines TRBV7-9 with TRBJ2-3; the D gene is possibly TRBD2 (6 bases). There are 16 residues in the CDR3. The V end lost 6 bases, the J end lost 2 bases, and 18 bases lay between the germline ends. Germline V gene data show CDR1 as SEHNR and CDR2 as FQNEAQ (reference sequence). CDR3 loop: CASSFRLGLITDTQYF. The CDR3 DNA is TGTGCCAGCAGTTTTCGGTTGGGACTGATCACAGATACGCAGTATTTT.

The rearrangement joins TRBV7-9 to TRBJ1-5; TRBD1 aligns across 8 bases. Germline lookup yields CDR1 SEHNR and CDR2 FQNEAQ (reference sequence). The CDR3 has 13 amino acids. Trimming removed 1 base from V and 9 bases from J; junction bases left unmatched: 2. The DNA of the CDR3 is TGTGCCAGCAGCTTAGTCACAGGGGGGCCCCAGCATTTT. Residues: CASSLVTGGPQHF.

The chain has TRBV3-1 (or the pseudogene TRBV3-2) and TRBJ2-7; D call uncertain. Germline V gene sequence: CDR1 LGHDT, CDR2 YNNKEL (reference sequence). The CDR3 length is 13 residues. With 0 bases removed from V and 4 bases from J, the gap between germline ends came to 7 bases. CDR3: CASSQDGVYEQYF. CDR3 sequence (DNA): TGTGCCAGCAGCCAAGATGGGGTATACGAGCAGTACTTC.

This rearrangement joins TRBV3-1 (or the pseudogene TRBV3-2) to TRBJ2-5, with TRBD2 identical over 10 bases. The CDR3 has 15 residues. V shed 6 bases, J shed 4 bases, and the junction held 8 bases outside the gene matches. Germline CDR1 LGHDT, CDR2 YNNKEL (reference sequence). The DNA for the CDR3 is TGTGCCAGCAGTTCATCAGCGGGAGGGCCAGAGACCCAGTACTTC. It codes for CASSSSAGGPETQYF.

V usage is TRBV27 and J usage is TRBJ2-3, with 10 nucleotides matching TRBD2. The CDR3 totals 15 residues. The germline V gene encodes CDR1 MNHEY and CDR2 SMNVEV (reference sequence). Trimming took 4 bases from V and 2 from J; bases not matched to a gene: 3. CDR3 DNA sequence: TGTGCCAGCAGTTCTAGCGGGGGATACACAGATACGCAGTATTTT. Its protein product is CASSSSGGYTDTQYF.

The chain joins TRBV5-1 to TRBJ1-4; D is uncertain. Trimming took 1 base from V and 8 from J, leaving 21 bases between them. Germline CDR1 SGHRS, CDR2 YFSETQ. CDR3 length equals 17 residues. Here the CDR3 reads CASSLQGGDTNREKLFF. In nucleotides, the CDR3 is TGCGCCAGCAGCTTGCAAGGAGGTGACACAAACCGGGAAAAACTGTTTTTT.

The chain recombines TRBV9 with TRBJ2-1; 8 bases are shared with TRBD2. The CDR3 extends over 16 amino acids. Losses at the gene ends were 4 bases for V and 2 bases for J; bases not matched to a gene: 8. Germline CDR1 SGDLS, CDR2 YYNGEE. CDR3 residues: CASSFISGSAYNEQFF. In DNA form, the CDR3 reads TGTGCCAGCAGCTTTATCAGCGGGAGTGCCTACAATGAGCAGTTCTTC. The variable domain in full, with the rest retrieved from reference TRBV9 and TRBJ2-1, is DSGVTQTPKHLITATGQRVTLRCSPRSGDLSVYWYQQSLDQGLQFLIQYYNGEERAKGNILERFSAQQFPDLHSELNLSSLELGDSALYFCASSFISGSAYNEQFFGPGTRLTVL.

The CDR3, as DNA: TGTGCCAGCAGCCCCCCTAGCGGGGGGGCCGGTGAGCAGTTCTTC. As protein: CASSPPSGGAGEQFF. This rearrangement joins TRBV2 to TRBJ2-1; 12 nucleotides line up with TRBD2. The CDR3 length is 15 residues. J gave up 9 bases and V 6 bases, and 9 bases lay outside the gene matches. The germline V gene encodes CDR1 SNHLY and CDR2 FYNNEI.

The J gene is TRBJ2-1, the V gene TRBV4-1; possibly TRBD1 for D (5 bases). The CDR3 runs to 15 residues. CDR1 MGHRA and CDR2 YSYEKL come from the germline V gene. V lost 0 bases and J lost 6, with 12 bases in between. In nucleotides, the CDR3 is TGCGCCAGCAGCCAAGACAGGGAATTCGGCAATGAGCAGTTCTTC. Amino acid sequence: CASSQDREFGNEQFF.

The chain has TRBV18 and TRBJ1-4; TRBD1 agrees at 7 bases. Germline CDR1 reads KGHSH; CDR2 reads LQKENI. The CDR3 is 16 residues long. The V gene end was trimmed by 4 bases and the J gene end by 8 bases; junction bases not matched to a gene: 13. CDR3 DNA sequence: TGTGCCAGCTCACTCAGACAGGGAATGGGAGACGAAAAACTGTTTTTT. It specifies CASSLRQGMGDEKLFF.

The chain carries TRBV6-4 and TRBJ1-1; D is unclear. The CDR3 runs to 15 residues. V was shortened by 6 bases and J by 1 base, with 15 bases between the two germline ends. Per germline, CDR1 MRHNA and CDR2 SNTAGT. CDR3 amino acids: CASREGGPPNTEAFF. CDR3 nucleotides: TGTGCCAGCAGGGAGGGTGGTCCCCCGAACACTGAAGCTTTCTTT.

V is TRBV5-1 and J is TRBJ2-7; D remains unclear. Trimming cost V 2 bases and J 3 bases, with 9 bases left between them. The germline V gene has CDR1 SGHRS and CDR2 YFSETQ. This CDR3 contains 13 residues. The CDR3 DNA sequence: TGCGCCAGCAGCTTTCAGAAAAACTACGAGCAGTACTTC. It is translated as CASSFQKNYEQYF.

The sample holds a few counts of this clone. The gene calls are TRBV7-2 and TRBJ2-1, with D possibly being TRBD1 (5 bases). The germline V gene has CDR1 SGHTA and CDR2 FQGNSA. V was pared by 4 bases and J by 4 bases, with 17 bases between. The CDR3 loop spans 16 amino acids. CDR3 loop: CASSSFRGFLYNEQFF. The CDR3 DNA reads TGTGCCAGCAGCTCCTTTAGGGGCTTTTTATACAATGAGCAGTTCTTC.

V gene TRBV11-2 combines with J gene TRBJ1-1; the D is unclear. Germline lookup yields CDR1 SGHAT and CDR2 FQNNGV. The V and J ends lost 0 bases and 3 bases respectively, with 14 bases between them. This CDR3 has 16 amino acids. As DNA, the CDR3 is TGTGCCAGCAGCTTAGATGAGAGCAGGTCGGACACTGAAGCTTTCTTT. It is translated as CASSLDESRSDTEAFF. Filled out from reference TRBV11-2 and TRBJ1-1, the complete variable domain reads EAGVAQSPRYKIIEKRQSVAFWCNPISGHATLYWYQQILGQGPKLLIQFQNNGVVDDSQLPKDRFSAERLKGVDSTLKIQPAKLEDSAVYLCASSLDESRSDTEAFFGQGTRLTVV.

The chain is built from TRBV4-3 and TRBJ2-1; D gene ambiguous. CDR3 length: 16 amino acids. V was shortened by 0 bases and J by 3 bases, with 12 bases between the two germline ends. Germline assignment: CDR1 LGHNA and CDR2 YSLEER. CDR3 sequence reads: CASSQERPSFYNEQFF. The CDR3 region has the DNA TGCGCCAGCAGCCAAGAAAGACCTTCCTTCTACAATGAGCAGTTCTTC.

The gene calls are TRBV15 and TRBJ2-7; D unresolved. The CDR3 loop spans 16 amino acids. The germline V and J ends were trimmed by 0 bases and 2 bases, with 14 bases remaining between them. Germline lookup yields CDR1 LNHNV and CDR2 YYDKDF (reference sequence). CDR3 coding DNA: TGTGCCACCAGCAGAGATCGCCCCATTTCCCCCTACGAGCAGTACTTC. The encoded protein is CATSRDRPISPYEQYF.

V is TRBV25-1 and J is TRBJ2-2; possibly TRBD1 or TRBD2 for D (5 bases each). Germline V lookup: CDR1 MGHDK, CDR2 SYGVNS. Trimming removed 0 bases from V and 5 bases from J, with 13 bases in between. The CDR3 covers 16 residues. CDR3 coding DNA: TGTGCCAGCAGTGAATATCCAGTAGGGGAGACCGGGGAGCTGTTTTTT. Its translation is CASSEYPVGETGELFF.

For the CDR3, the DNA is TGTGCCAGCAGTTTAGGGAACACTGAAGCTTTCTTT. Translated, it gives CASSLGNTEAFF. V and J are TRBV27 and TRBJ1-1; no firm D call. The CDR3 length is 12 residues. V lost 2 bases and J lost 1, with 2 bases in between. In germline, CDR1 is MNHEY, CDR2 SMNVEV (reference sequence).

The chain couples TRBV2 to TRBJ2-2; 13 bases fit TRBD2. With V trimmed by 4 bases and J by 5 bases, 1 base remained unmatched. The CDR3 sequence is 15 residues long. Looked up from germline, CDR1 is SNHLY and CDR2 is FYNNEI. The CDR3 here is CASSALAGGTGELFF. The CDR3, as DNA: TGTGCCAGCAGTGCACTAGCGGGGGGGACCGGGGAGCTGTTTTTT.

V usage is TRBV30 and J usage is TRBJ1-6, with TRBD1 identical over 8 bases. CDR1 GTSNPN and CDR2 SVGIG come from the germline V gene (reference sequence). V lost 8 bases and J lost 10; bases outside the gene matches: 7. The CDR3 is 12 residues long. Here the CDR3 DNA reads TGTGCCCTACGACAGGGGAGATCACCCCTCCACTTT. Translation: CALRQGRSPLHF.

The chain uses TRBV6-5 and TRBJ2-7; 7 positions agree with TRBD1. In germline, CDR1 is MNHEY, CDR2 SVGAGI. There are 14 residues in the CDR3. V shed 6 bases and J 0 bases; nucleotides not matched to a gene: 5. CDR3: CASRAGTVSYEQYF. The CDR3 DNA reads as TGTGCCAGCAGGGCCGGGACAGTCTCCTACGAGCAGTACTTC.

J is TRBJ1-1 and V is TRBV4-2; 7 nucleotides agree with TRBD1. The CDR3 loop spans 14 amino acids. V dropped 5 bases and J dropped 1; count of bases not matched to a gene: 4. Germline-derived CDR1 and CDR2 are LGHNA and YNFKEQ. The CDR3 region has the DNA TGTGCCAGCAGCTTACGGACAGGGAACACTGAAGCTTTCTTT. It specifies CASSLRTGNTEAFF.

This rearrangement joins TRBV29-1 to TRBJ2-1, with D possibly TRBD1 on 6 matching bases. The V gene's germline CDR1 is SQVTM and CDR2 ANQGSEA. The CDR3 runs 13 residues. Trimming removed 1 base at V and 6 bases at J, with 10 bases between. DNA for the CDR3: TGCAGCGTTGAAGGGGGGCCTTCCAATGAGCAGTTCTTC. Amino acids: CSVEGGPSNEQFF.

This clone is a singleton in its sample. V is TRBV14 and J is TRBJ1-1, with 8 bases fitting TRBD1. The CDR3 is 15 amino acids. The V segment lost 3 bases and the J segment 7 bases; nucleotides outside the gene matches: 10. The V gene's germline CDR1 is SGHDN and CDR2 FVKESK. For the CDR3, the DNA is TGTGCCAGCAGCCACCTCCTAGACAGGGGAGGTGAAGCTTTCTTT. This translates into CASSHLLDRGGEAFF.

This clone was observed a few times. This chain uses TRBV4-1 with TRBJ2-1; no definite D call. This CDR3 is 14 amino acids long. Germline CDR1 and CDR2: MGHRA and YSYEKL. Trimming stripped 3 bases from V and 5 bases from J, with 11 bases between. CDR3 residues: CASSHGELDNEQFF. In nucleotides, the CDR3 is TGCGCCAGCAGCCACGGAGAGCTAGACAATGAGCAGTTCTTC.

This chain uses TRBV9 with TRBJ2-3; maybe TRBD2 (5 bases). The CDR3 is made up of 16 amino acids. V shed 4 bases and J shed 3 bases, with 18 bases lying between them. CDR1 and CDR2 from the germline V gene are SGDLS and YYNGEE. The CDR3 region is CASSPRGQLRTDTQYF. The CDR3 DNA is TGTGCCAGCAGCCCCCGAGGGCAGTTACGGACAGATACGCAGTATTTT.

This sequence joins TRBV13 and TRBJ1-1; D ambiguous. Germline V lookup: CDR1 PRHDT, CDR2 FYEKMQ (reference sequence). V lost 6 bases, J lost 8 bases, and 16 bases lay in between. The CDR3 totals 13 residues. CDR3 in DNA: TGTGCCAGCAGGGTAAGCCCCCAAGGGGAAGCTTTCTTT. Translated: CASRVSPQGEAFF.

The CDR3 bases are TGTGCCTGGAGCGGCGACTATGGCTACACCTTC. Its translation: CAWSGDYGYTF. The chain has TRBV30 and TRBJ1-2; D gene unclear. CDR1 is GTSNPN, CDR2 SVGIG, per germline (reference sequence). The CDR3 extends over 11 amino acids. V lost 3 bases and J 3 bases, leaving 5 bases between the germline ends.